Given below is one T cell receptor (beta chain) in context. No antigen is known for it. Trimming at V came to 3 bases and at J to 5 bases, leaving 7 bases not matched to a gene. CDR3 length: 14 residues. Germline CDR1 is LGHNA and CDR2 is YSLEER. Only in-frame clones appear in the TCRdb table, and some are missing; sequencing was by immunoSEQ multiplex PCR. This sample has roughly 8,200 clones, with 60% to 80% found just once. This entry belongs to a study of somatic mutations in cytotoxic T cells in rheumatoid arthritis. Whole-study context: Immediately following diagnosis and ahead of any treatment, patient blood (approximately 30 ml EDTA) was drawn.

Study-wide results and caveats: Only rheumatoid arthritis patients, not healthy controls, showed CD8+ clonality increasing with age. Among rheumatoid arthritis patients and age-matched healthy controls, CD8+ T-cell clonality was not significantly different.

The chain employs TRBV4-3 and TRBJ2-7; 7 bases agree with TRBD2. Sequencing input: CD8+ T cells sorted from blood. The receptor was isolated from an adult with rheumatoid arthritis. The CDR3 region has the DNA TGCGCCAGCAGCCAGATCGGGGGGTTTAACGAGCAGTACTTC. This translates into CASSQIGGFNEQYF.